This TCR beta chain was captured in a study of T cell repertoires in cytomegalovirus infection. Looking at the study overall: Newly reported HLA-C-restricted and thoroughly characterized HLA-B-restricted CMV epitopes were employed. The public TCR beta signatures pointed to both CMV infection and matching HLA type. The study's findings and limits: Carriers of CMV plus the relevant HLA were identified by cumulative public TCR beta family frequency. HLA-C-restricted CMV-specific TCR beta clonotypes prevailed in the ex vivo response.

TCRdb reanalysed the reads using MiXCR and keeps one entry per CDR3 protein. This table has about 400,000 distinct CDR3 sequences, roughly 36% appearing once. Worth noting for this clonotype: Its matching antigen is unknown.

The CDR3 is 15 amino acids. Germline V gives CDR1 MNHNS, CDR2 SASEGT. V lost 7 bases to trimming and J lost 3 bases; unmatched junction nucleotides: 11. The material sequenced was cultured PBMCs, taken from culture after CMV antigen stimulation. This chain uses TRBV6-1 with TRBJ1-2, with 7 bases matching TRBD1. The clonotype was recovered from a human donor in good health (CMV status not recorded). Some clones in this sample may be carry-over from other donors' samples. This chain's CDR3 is CASKKPGQPYYGYTF. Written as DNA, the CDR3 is TGTGCCAGCAAGAAACCGGGACAGCCCTACTATGGCTACACCTTC.